This TCR beta chain was sequenced for a study of glioma-infiltrating T cells. Whole-study findings and limits: CDR3 overlap between tissue and blood was very small. Above-expected tissue-blood divergence occurred in all gliomas, most in low-grade ones.

CDR3 length: 13 residues. Looked up from germline, CDR1 is MNHEY and CDR2 is SMNVEV (reference sequence). Trimming took off 7 bases at V and 6 bases at J, with 15 bases between the two ends. On this clonotype itself: Its antigen remains unidentified. This beta chain slipped into a library made for alpha chains as a stray read, so its size is not meaningful.

Amplification of TCR alpha and beta CDR3 regions from RNA used iRepertoire nested multiplex PCR. Tissue mRNA or PBMC total RNA, 100-400 ng, went into one-step reverse transcription and amplification. TCRdb used MiXCR to reprocess the multiplex PCR reads, holding one entry per CDR3 protein. The sample has some 3,100 distinct CDR3 sequences; 80% to 90% are singletons. This clonotype originated in a human donor with low-grade glioma or glioblastoma, undergoing nonglioma brain surgery, or in good health (not recorded which). Material for sequencing was glioma tissue, nonneoplastic brain tissue, or PBMCs (not recorded which). V usage is TRBV27 and J usage is TRBJ1-2, with a tentative D call TRBD1 (6 bases). CDR3: CASKTPGQHGYTF. CDR3 DNA sequence: TGTGCCAGCAAAACCCCCGGACAGCATGGCTACACCTTC.